This T cell receptor (beta chain) was obtained from a study of cytomegalovirus exposure and HLA in healthy donors. Study-wide points: Accurate prediction of most subjects' HLA-A and HLA-B alleles from TCR beta sequences was reported. Later on, a genetic analysis was performed. It linked a missense variant in DCLRE1C with V- and J-gene trimming of TCR beta. It was about 150 TCR beta chains that were listed as cytomegalovirus-associated. Serostatus for CMV was the only available immune exposure information.

A word on this clone: The antigen remains undetermined.

A multiplex PCR was run with 60 Vbeta primers and 13 Jbeta primers. Measured with immunoSEQ multiplex PCR; TCRdb has only the in-frame clones, and not every one. The sample records 65,000 to 80,000 clones, about 81% being singletons. This TCR derives from a middle-aged woman in good health and CMV-seropositive. Sequenced input: PBMCs.

For the CDR3, the DNA is TGTGCCAGCAGCCCTCGTGGGCAGGTAACCCTTTTCGAGCAGTACTTC. This gives the protein CASSPRGQVTLFEQYF. The chain uses TRBV7-9 and TRBJ2-5; D not certain. The end of the DNA aligns better with TRBJ2-7, so the J call may be wrong. Looked up from germline, CDR1 is SEHNR and CDR2 is FQNEAQ (reference sequence). This CDR3 is 16 amino acids long.